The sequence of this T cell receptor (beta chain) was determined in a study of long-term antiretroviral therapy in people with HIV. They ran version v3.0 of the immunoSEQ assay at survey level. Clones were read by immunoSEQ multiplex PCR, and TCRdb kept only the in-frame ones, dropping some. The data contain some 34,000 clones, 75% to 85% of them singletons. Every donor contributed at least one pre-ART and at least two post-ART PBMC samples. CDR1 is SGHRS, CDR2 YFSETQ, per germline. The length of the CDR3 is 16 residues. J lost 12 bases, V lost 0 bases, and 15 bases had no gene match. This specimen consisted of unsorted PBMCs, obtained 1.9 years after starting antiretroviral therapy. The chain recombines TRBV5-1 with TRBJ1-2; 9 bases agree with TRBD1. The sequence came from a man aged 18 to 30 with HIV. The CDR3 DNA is TGCGCCAGCAGCTTGGAAGGATCGAGACAGGGGGGGAGAAACACCTTC. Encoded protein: CASSLEGSRQGGRNTF.